Listed here is a single T cell receptor (beta chain). The antigen is unknown. This entry comes from a study of post-analysis software for immune sequencing data. Study overall: Progressive-relapsing, secondary progressive and relapsing-remitting multiple sclerosis were among the disease courses included. General observations from the study: Controls' normalized Chao1 diversity significantly exceeded that of multiple sclerosis patients.

Unique molecular identifiers had been added to the TCR beta cDNA libraries. In TCRdb, the PCR reads were re-called with MiXCR into one record per CDR3 protein. Altogether about 820,000 distinct CDR3 sequences are present, approximately 50% being singletons, with the ten largest covering 4.6%. The sample consisted of blood. This receptor was taken from a girl aged 10 to 17 with multiple sclerosis.

CDR3 nucleotide sequence: TGTGCCACCAGGAGGGGGCTCTCCTACAATGAGCAGTTCTTC. This codes for CATRRGLSYNEQFF. The V and J genes are TRBV2 and TRBJ2-1; maybe TRBD1 (7 bases). The V gene's germline CDR1 is SNHLY and CDR2 FYNNEI. V was cut by 10 bases and J by 0 bases, with 13 bases left in between. This CDR3 contains 14 residues.